This TCR beta chain was sequenced in a study of cytomegalovirus exposure and HLA in healthy donors. Whole-study findings and limits: Later examination showed HLA-associated TCR beta chains had greater clonal expansion than equally common others.

On this clone: What it binds is unknown. Compared with germline, one end of the junction differs, possibly owing to a read error.

From germline, CDR1 is WNHNN and CDR2 SYGVQD (reference sequence). The CDR3 length is 12 residues. The PCR employed 60 Vbeta primers together with 13 Jbeta primers. Method: immunoSEQ multiplex PCR; TCRdb's copy keeps in-frame clones and lacks some. The sample shows tens of thousands of clones, around 79% of them seen only once. The sequence was obtained from a woman in her 40s in good health and CMV-seropositive. Sequencing was carried out using PBMCs. V usage is TRBV10-1 and J usage is TRBJ2-2, with D possibly being TRBD2 (5 bases). The CDR3 DNA reads TGCGCCAGCAGTGATAACCCCGGGGAGCTGCTTTTT. Translating it yields CASSDNPGELLF.